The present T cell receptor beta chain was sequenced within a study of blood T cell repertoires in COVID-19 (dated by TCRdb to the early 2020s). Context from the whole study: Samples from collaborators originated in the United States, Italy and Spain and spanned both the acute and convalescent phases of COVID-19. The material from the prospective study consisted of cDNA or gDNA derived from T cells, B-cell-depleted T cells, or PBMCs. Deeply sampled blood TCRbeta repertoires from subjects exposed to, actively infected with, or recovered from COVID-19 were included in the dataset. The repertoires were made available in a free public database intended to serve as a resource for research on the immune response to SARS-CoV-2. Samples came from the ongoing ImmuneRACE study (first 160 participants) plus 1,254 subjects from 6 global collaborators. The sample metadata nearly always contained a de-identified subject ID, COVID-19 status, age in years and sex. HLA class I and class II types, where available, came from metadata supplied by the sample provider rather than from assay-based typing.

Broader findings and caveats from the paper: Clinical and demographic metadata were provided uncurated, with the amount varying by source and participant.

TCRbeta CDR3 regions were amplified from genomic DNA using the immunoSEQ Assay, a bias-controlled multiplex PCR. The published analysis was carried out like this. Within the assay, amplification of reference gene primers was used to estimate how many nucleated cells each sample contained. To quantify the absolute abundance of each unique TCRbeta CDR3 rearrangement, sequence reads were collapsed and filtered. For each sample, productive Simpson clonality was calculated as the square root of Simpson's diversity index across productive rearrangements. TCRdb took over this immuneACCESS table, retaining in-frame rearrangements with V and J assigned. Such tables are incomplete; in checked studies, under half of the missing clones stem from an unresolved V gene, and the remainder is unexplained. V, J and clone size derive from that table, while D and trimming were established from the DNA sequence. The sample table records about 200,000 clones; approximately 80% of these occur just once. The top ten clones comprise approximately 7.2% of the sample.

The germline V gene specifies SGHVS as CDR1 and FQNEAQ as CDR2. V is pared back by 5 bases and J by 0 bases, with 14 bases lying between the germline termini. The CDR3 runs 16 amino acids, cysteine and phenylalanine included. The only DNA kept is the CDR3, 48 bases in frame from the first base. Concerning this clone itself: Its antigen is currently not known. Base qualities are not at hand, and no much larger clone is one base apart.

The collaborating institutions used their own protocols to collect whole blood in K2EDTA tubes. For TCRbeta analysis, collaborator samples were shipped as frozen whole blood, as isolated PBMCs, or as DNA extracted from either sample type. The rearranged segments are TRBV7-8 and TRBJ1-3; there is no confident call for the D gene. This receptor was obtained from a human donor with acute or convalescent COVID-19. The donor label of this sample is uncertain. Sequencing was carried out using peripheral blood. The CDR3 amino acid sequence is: CASSKYNTRSGNTIYF. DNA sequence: TGTGCCAGCAGCAAATATAACACCCGCTCTGGAAACACCATATATTTT.